The subject of this entry is one T cell receptor (beta chain). Its antigen is as yet unknown. The PCR made use of 60 Vbeta and 13 Jbeta primers. Data came from immunoSEQ multiplex PCR; TCRdb stores just in-frame clones and leaves some out. The data contain about 200,000 clones, less than 80% of them singletons. The CDR3 totals 16 residues. The V gene's germline CDR1 is MNHEY and CDR2 SVGAGI. The trim removed 4 bases at V and 0 bases at J, leaving 9 bases unmatched. These data come from a study of cytomegalovirus exposure and HLA in healthy donors. Study conclusions and caveats: In vitro checks showed that three CMV-associated chains really do target CMV antigens. Among donors in an Asian-associated ancestry cluster, a later analysis reportedly found fewer N-insertions than the approximately 670-donor mean. A later analysis found that most CMV-associated TCR beta chains appeared HLA-restricted.

This clonotype was sampled from a girl aged 2-15 years in good health and CMV-seronegative. J is TRBJ2-7 and V is TRBV6-5, with 7 bases matching TRBD2. Sequencing used PBMCs. CDR3 protein: CASSSLAVSGSYEQYF. In nucleotides, the CDR3 is TGTGCCAGCAGTTCCCTAGCGGTCTCCGGCTCCTACGAGCAGTACTTC.